The next 2 T cell receptor beta chains were all read from a single sample in a study of cytomegalovirus exposure and HLA in healthy donors. Method: immunoSEQ multiplex PCR; TCRdb's copy keeps in-frame clones and lacks some. The sample holds fewer than 85,000 clones, over 85% seen once. The sequencing input was PBMCs. The source of these receptors is a woman aged 18-30 years in good health and CMV-seropositive.

The V and J genes are TRBV11-2 and TRBJ2-1; TRBD1 agrees at 8 bases. The trim removed 8 bases at V and 9 bases at J, leaving 9 bases unmatched. The CDR3 loop spans 13 amino acids. Germline V gene sequence: CDR1 SGHAT, CDR2 FQNNGV. CDR3 region: CASRNTGGGEQFF. The CDR3 nucleotides read TGTGCCAGCCGAAACACAGGGGGAGGTGAGCAGTTCTTC.

The chain links TRBV18 to TRBJ2-5, with D perhaps TRBD2 (5 bases). Germline-derived CDR1 and CDR2 are KGHSH and LQKENI. Deletions cut 3 bases from V and 3 bases from J, with 5 bases between. This CDR3 has 12 residues. The CDR3 DNA sequence: TGTGCCAGCTCACCGCGGGAAGAGACCCAGTACTTC. Translated, it gives CASSPREETQYF.